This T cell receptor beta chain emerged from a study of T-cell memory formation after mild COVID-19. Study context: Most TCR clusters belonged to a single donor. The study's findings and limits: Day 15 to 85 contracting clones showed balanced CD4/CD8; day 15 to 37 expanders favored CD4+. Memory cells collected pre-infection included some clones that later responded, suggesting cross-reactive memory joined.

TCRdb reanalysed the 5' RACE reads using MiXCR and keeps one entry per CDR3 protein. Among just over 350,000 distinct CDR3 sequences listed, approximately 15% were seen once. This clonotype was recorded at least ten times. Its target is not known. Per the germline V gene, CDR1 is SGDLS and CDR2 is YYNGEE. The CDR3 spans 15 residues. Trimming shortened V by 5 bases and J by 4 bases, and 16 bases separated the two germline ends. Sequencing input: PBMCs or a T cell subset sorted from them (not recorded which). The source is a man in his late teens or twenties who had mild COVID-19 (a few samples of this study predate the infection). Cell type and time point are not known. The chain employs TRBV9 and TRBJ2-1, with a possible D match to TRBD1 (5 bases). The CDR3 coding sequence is TGTGCCAGCAGGGGTGTAGGGGCGGAATACAATGAGCAGTTCTTC. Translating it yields CASRGVGAEYNEQFF.